The entry below describes one T cell receptor (beta chain). The V end lost 8 bases, the J end lost 4 bases, and 15 bases lay between the germline ends. Germline-derived CDR1 and CDR2 are SNHLY and FYNNEI. CDR3 length equals 13 residues. This specimen comes from a study of blood T cell repertoires in COVID-19. The wider study: Acute-phase and convalescent COVID-19 samples originated in the United States, Italy and Spain. Sources were T cells, B-cell-depleted T cells, or PBMCs; the material itself was cDNA or gDNA.

Per the study methods: Amplification of reference gene primers was used by the study to estimate nucleated cell counts. Some clones are missing from TCRdb's copy, which holds only in-frame ones; the method was immunoSEQ multiplex PCR. Clone size and V and J calls were adopted from that table, with D and trimming inferred from the DNA. This table has some 120,000 clones, 75% to 85% appearing once. This TCR was recovered from a human donor in a cohort sampled during active COVID-19. What was sequenced was peripheral blood. J is TRBJ2-7 and V is TRBV2; tentatively, D is TRBD1 (5 bases). The CDR3 sequence is CASGATAPYEQYF. The CDR3 bases are TGTGCCAGCGGGGCGACAGCACCTTACGAGCAGTACTTC.